Listed below are T cell receptor beta chains from one sample, sequenced in a study of blood T cells in healthy people across ages. A single record per CDR3 protein comes from TCRdb applying MiXCR to the 5' RACE reads. The data contain around 670,000 distinct CDR3 sequences, around 31% of them singletons. The sequencing input was blood. These receptors came from a woman aged 80 or over in good health. The CDR3 runs from the conserved cysteine through the conserved F or W. A D gene is named only where the DNA matches it firmly. Size is stated for part of the rows, as once, few or many counts, or as a class when the clone is expanded.

V,J,D,size,CDR3,DNA
TRBV7-2,TRBJ1-2,-,many,CASSTSQGGGYTF,TGTGCCAGCAGCACCAGCCAGGGAGGTGGCTACACCTTC
TRBV6-2/TRBV6-3,TRBJ2-1,TRBD2,many,CASSPTSGGVGGEQFF,TGTGCCAGCAGTCCGACTAGCGGGGGGGTTGGGGGTGAGCAGTTCTTC
TRBV10-3,TRBJ1-5,TRBD1,few,CAISLQGDQPQHF,TGTGCCATCAGTTTACAGGGGGATCAGCCCCAGCATTTT
TRBV29-1,TRBJ2-3,-,many,CSVTRDTDTQYF,TGCAGCGTTACCCGCGACACAGATACGCAGTATTTT
TRBV5-1,TRBJ2-7,-,-,CASSRGGDPNYEQYF,TGCGCCAGCAGCAGAGGAGGGGACCCAAACTACGAGCAGTACTTC
TRBV6-2/TRBV6-3,TRBJ2-7,-,-,CASSYSRSVSYEQYF,TGTGCCAGCAGTTACTCGAGGTCAGTCTCCTACGAGCAGTACTTC
TRBV5-1,TRBJ2-2,TRBD2,many,CASSKAGGTGELFF,TGCGCCAGCAGCAAGGCGGGGGGCACCGGGGAGCTGTTTTTT
TRBV7-2,TRBJ2-7,-,many,CASSLVWKASYEQYF,TGTGCCAGCAGCTTAGTTTGGAAAGCCTCCTACGAGCAGTACTTC
TRBV20-1,TRBJ2-5,TRBD2,few,CSARDRRGAQETQYF,TGCAGTGCTAGAGATCGGCGGGGGGCGCAAGAGACCCAGTACTTC
TRBV19,TRBJ1-1,-,once,CASSREVVNTEAFF,TGTGCCAGTAGTAGGGAAGTGGTGAACACTGAAGCTTTCTTT
TRBV29-1,TRBJ1-4,-,-,CSVATPVRASEKLFF,TGCAGCGTTGCCACACCGGTGAGGGCTAGTGAAAAACTGTTTTTT
TRBV5-1,TRBJ2-2,-,-,CASSLGHTNTGERFF,TGCGCCAGCAGCTTGGGGCACACGAACACCGGGGAGCGGTTTTTT
TRBV7-6,TRBJ1-3,TRBD1,many,CASSQTGTRSPGNTIYF,TGTGCCAGCAGCCAGACAGGGACTAGAAGCCCGGGAAACACCATATATTTT
TRBV20-1,TRBJ2-6,-,many,CSAPRSIGANVLTF,TGCAGTGCTCCCAGGAGTATTGGGGCCAACGTCCTGACTTTC
TRBV12-3/TRBV12-4,TRBJ1-2,-,many,CASSLGWGNYGYTF,TGTGCCAGCAGTTTAGGGTGGGGGAACTATGGCTACACCTTC
TRBV11-3,TRBJ2-5,-,many,CASSPTNGEETQYF,TGTGCCAGCAGCCCGACCAACGGGGAAGAGACCCAGTACTTC
TRBV19,TRBJ1-1,-,-,CASRIPGRRNTEAFF,TGTGCCAGTAGAATTCCGGGGCGAAGGAACACTGAAGCTTTCTTT
TRBV5-6,TRBJ1-6,-,-,CASSPTLAQSPLHF,TGTGCCAGCAGCCCGACACTCGCGCAATCACCCCTCCACTTT
TRBV4-2,TRBJ2-1,-,-,CASSEAWSPSYNEQFF,TGTGCCAGCAGTGAAGCATGGAGCCCCTCCTACAATGAGCAGTTCTTC
TRBV7-2,TRBJ2-2,-,many,CASSRASQELFF,TGTGCCAGCAGTAGGGCCTCCCAGGAGCTGTTTTTT